The 21 T cell receptor beta chains below all came from one sample that was sequenced in a study of CD8 T cells in Susac syndrome. A quantity of roughly 0.5 to 1 ug RNA underwent reverse transcription using random hexamers. TCRdb reprocessed the immunoSEQ multiplex PCR reads with MiXCR, giving one entry per CDR3 protein. The sample lists 100,000 to 150,000 distinct CDR3 sequences, 94% occurring once. The material sequenced was CD4+ T cells from PBMCs. The receptors shown here come from a human donor in good health.

The chain has TRBV28 and TRBJ2-5; no definite D call. Deletions cut 6 bases from V and 6 bases from J, with 14 bases between. Germline CDR1 is MDHEN and CDR2 is SYDVKM. The CDR3 length is 13 residues. In nucleotides, the CDR3 is TGTGCCAGCAGCCGGCCGTCGGTGAAGACCCAGTACTTC. Translation gives CASSRPSVKTQYF.

This chain connects TRBV29-1 to TRBJ2-1, with 14 bases identical to TRBD2. Per the germline V gene, CDR1 is SQVTM and CDR2 is ANQGSEA. V lost 7 bases, J lost 2 bases, and 13 bases stayed unmatched. The CDR3 contains 18 residues. Written as DNA, the CDR3 is TGCAGCGCAGAACCGGGACTAGCGGGAGTAGGGACCTACAATGAGCAGTTCTTC. It is translated as CSAEPGLAGVGTYNEQFF.

The chain employs TRBV30 and TRBJ2-5; perhaps TRBD2 as D (5 bases). Trimming left V 2 bases short and J 3 bases short, with 7 bases between. Germline V gives CDR1 GTSNPN, CDR2 SVGIG (reference sequence). This CDR3 is 12 amino acids long. In nucleotides, the CDR3 is TGTGCCTGGAGTTCCGGGAAAGAGACCCAGTACTTC. Protein: CAWSSGKETQYF.

V and J are TRBV7-9 and TRBJ2-3, with D possibly TRBD2 on 6 matching bases. The germline V and J ends were trimmed by 5 bases and 5 bases, with 14 bases remaining between them. CDR1 is SEHNR, CDR2 FQNEAQ, per germline (reference sequence). This CDR3 spans 14 amino acids. The CDR3 sequence is CASSPGGTVDTQYF. The CDR3 DNA is TGTGCCAGCAGCCCGGGCGGGACGGTAGATACGCAGTATTTT.

The V and J genes are TRBV30 and TRBJ2-3; no definite D call. Trimming took off 2 bases at V and 2 bases at J, with 11 bases between the two ends. Germline loops: CDR1 GTSNPN, CDR2 SVGIG (reference sequence). This CDR3 spans 14 amino acids. CDR3 residues: CAWSKFTVTDTQYF. DNA for the CDR3: TGTGCCTGGAGTAAGTTTACGGTCACAGATACGCAGTATTTT.

The V call is TRBV6-5, the J call TRBJ1-2; no reliable D call. The V gene's germline CDR1 is MNHEY and CDR2 SVGAGI. The CDR3 loop spans 12 amino acids. Trimming left V 6 bases short and J 5 bases short, with 10 bases between. As DNA, the CDR3 is TGTGCCAGCAGGGAGGCGGGTTATGGCTACACCTTC. This codes for CASREAGYGYTF.

This chain connects TRBV9 to TRBJ2-7; D gene unclear. The V end was cut by 0 bases, the J end by 4 bases, with 11 bases between. Germline V gives CDR1 SGDLS, CDR2 YYNGEE. This CDR3 contains 14 residues. The CDR3 DNA is TGTGCCAGCAGCGTAGGAGGTTTAGGGTACGAGCAGTACTTC. Translated, it gives CASSVGGLGYEQYF.

This chain links TRBV3-1 with TRBJ2-1, with 7 bases matching TRBD1. From germline, CDR1 is LGHDT and CDR2 YNNKEL (reference sequence). The ends lost 3 bases at V and 0 bases at J; junction bases unmatched: 5. The CDR3 has 16 amino acids. CDR3 protein: CASSQDRQSSYNEQFF. DNA of the CDR3: TGTGCCAGCAGCCAGGACAGGCAAAGCTCCTACAATGAGCAGTTCTTC.

The chain has TRBV3-1 and TRBJ2-2; D may be TRBD1 or TRBD2 (5 bases each). CDR1 is LGHDT, CDR2 YNNKEL, per germline (reference sequence). The CDR3 runs to 16 residues. Trimming left V 3 bases short and J 7 bases short, with 18 bases between. In nucleotides, the CDR3 is TGTGCCAGCAGCCACGCGGGCCAGGGCTCTCACGGGGAGCTGTTTTTT. It specifies CASSHAGQGSHGELFF.

The CDR3 DNA reads as TGTGCCAGCAAGGGACCGAGCTCCTACAATGAGCAGTTCTTC. Amino acid sequence: CASKGPSSYNEQFF. The V gene is TRBV6-2 or TRBV6-3, the J gene TRBJ2-1; D is perhaps TRBD1 or TRBD2 (5 bases each). This CDR3 is 14 amino acids long. The germline CDR1 and CDR2 sequences are MNHEY and SVGEGT. Between the trimmed V and J ends, which lost 7 bases and 0 bases, there was a span of 10 bases.

The chain employs TRBV4-3 and TRBJ1-4, with 7 bases fitting TRBD1. Unmatched junction bases numbered 11, after V lost 3 bases and J lost 7 bases. This CDR3 contains 16 residues. Germline values: CDR1 LGHNA, CDR2 YSLEER. DNA for the CDR3: TGCGCCAGCAGCCAGGCGCCGACAGGGATGGCTGAAAAACTGTTTTTT. Translated: CASSQAPTGMAEKLFF.

The rearrangement uses TRBV7-6 and TRBJ2-7; D is undetermined. The V and J ends lost 5 bases and 2 bases respectively, with 16 bases between them. The CDR3 has 15 amino acids. CDR1 is SGHVS, CDR2 FNYEAQ, per germline. In DNA, the CDR3 is TGTGCCAGCAGCCCCGGCACCGCTGGGACCTACGAGCAGTACTTC. It yields the protein CASSPGTAGTYEQYF.

The gene calls are TRBV7-9 and TRBJ1-5; TRBD1 matches 9 bases. CDR3 length equals 15 residues. Germline V CDR1 and CDR2: SEHNR, FQNEAQ (reference sequence). V dropped 5 bases and J dropped 7; count of bases not matched to a gene: 9. CDR3: CASSKQGAGGQPQHF. The CDR3 DNA reads TGTGCCAGCAGCAAACAGGGGGCCGGCGGGCAGCCCCAGCATTTT.

The chain recombines TRBV19 with TRBJ1-1; maybe TRBD1 (6 bases). V lost 4 bases and J lost 2, with 17 bases in between. The germline V gene encodes CDR1 LNHDA and CDR2 SQIVND (reference sequence). This CDR3 contains 16 residues. CDR3 DNA sequence: TGTGCCAGTAGTAAACTTTCGACAGGAGAAAACACTGAAGCTTTCTTT. It yields the protein CASSKLSTGENTEAFF.

J is TRBJ2-2 and V is TRBV20-1; D unclear. Trimming took 1 base from V and 7 from J, leaving 4 bases between them. CDR1 is DFQATT and CDR2 is SNEGSKA in the germline V gene (reference sequence). The CDR3 totals 11 residues. CDR3 loop: CSARGVGELFF. Here the CDR3 DNA reads TGCAGTGCTAGAGGGGTCGGGGAGCTGTTTTTT.

The rearrangement uses TRBV7-8 and TRBJ2-4; TRBD1 or TRBD2 may be the D gene (5 bases each). Trimming removed 1 base at V and 3 bases at J, with 16 bases between. Germline V gives CDR1 SGHVS, CDR2 FQNEAQ. The length of the CDR3 is 17 residues. The CDR3 sequence is CASSLGRPGQVKNIQYF. The DNA for the CDR3 is TGTGCCAGCAGCTTAGGGAGGCCTGGACAAGTCAAAAACATTCAGTACTTC.

This chain links TRBV4-3 with TRBJ1-3; D not resolved. The V end was cut by 1 base, the J end by 6 bases, with 13 bases between. The CDR3 contains 15 residues. Germline V gene sequence: CDR1 LGHNA, CDR2 YSLEER. The CDR3 DNA sequence: TGCGCCAGCAGCCAAGTTGGTGGGGATATAAACACCATATATTTT. Translation gives CASSQVGGDINTIYF.

The chain employs TRBV7-2 and TRBJ2-7; D call uncertain. V shed 1 base and J shed 1 base, with 11 bases lying between them. The CDR3 length is 15 residues. Germline CDR1 and CDR2: SGHTA and FQGNSA. CDR3 DNA: TGTGCCAGCAGCTTAGAGGAAGCCTTATCCTACGAGCAGTACTTC. Its protein product is CASSLEEALSYEQYF.

This sequence joins TRBV29-1 and TRBJ1-1, with D uncertain. V lost 0 bases and J lost 9, with 8 bases in between. CDR1 and CDR2 (germline): SQVTM, ANQGSEA. CDR3 size: 11 residues. This CDR3 is CSVEDRIQAFF. DNA of the CDR3: TGCAGCGTTGAAGACAGAATTCAAGCTTTCTTT.

This chain links TRBV6-2 or TRBV6-3 with TRBJ2-5, with D perhaps assigned TRBD1 or TRBD2 (5 bases each). V lost 6 bases, J lost 1 base, and 15 bases lay in between. Germline values: CDR1 MNHEY, CDR2 SVGEGT. This CDR3 comprises 15 residues. The CDR3 spells CASSFEGFFQETQYF. The CDR3 region has the DNA TGTGCCAGCAGCTTTGAGGGGTTCTTCCAAGAGACCCAGTACTTC.

This chain joins TRBV29-1 and TRBJ1-4; tentatively, D is TRBD1 (5 bases). The CDR3 contains 13 residues. The germline V and J ends were trimmed by 5 bases and 7 bases, with 14 bases remaining between them. Germline CDR1 and CDR2: SQVTM and ANQGSEA. DNA for the CDR3: TGCAGCGTTACGGGACGGTCCGGTGAAAAACTGTTTTTT. Its protein is CSVTGRSGEKLFF. Complete variable domain (other parts from reference TRBV29-1 and TRBJ1-4): SAVISQKPSRDICQRGTSLTIQCQVDSQVTMMFWYRQQPGQSLTLIATANQGSEATYESGFVIDKFPISRPNLTFSTLTVSNMSPEDSSIYLCSVTGRSGEKLFFGSGTQLSVL.